This TCR beta chain was found in a study of T cell repertoires in cytomegalovirus infection (dated by TCRdb to the late 2010s). Background for the entire study: The HLA type of each donor mattered for the analysis, because public TCR beta signatures pointed to carriage of CMV infection along with the matching HLA type.

What the research found in general, with its limitations: In both this cohort and an independent roughly 400-donor cohort, the cumulative frequency of public TCR beta family members distinguished carriers of CMV infection plus the relevant HLA type. The ex vivo response was dominated by HLA-C-restricted CMV-specific TCR beta clonotypes, which also provided the single most frequent clonotype in two of eight donors.

With regard to this clonotype: Its antigen remains undetermined. The record has no base qualities; no much larger clone is one base away.

The CDR3 covers 13 residues, taking in both the cysteine and the phenylalanine. Only the CDR3 portion is preserved as DNA: 39 bases, with reading frame beginning at the first base. V and J are truncated by 0 bases and 8 bases respectively, leaving an intervening sequence of 13 bases. As encoded in the germline V gene (reference sequence), CDR1 is DFQATT while CDR2 is SNEGSKA. The run used an Illumina HiSeq 1500. TCRdb reanalyzed the raw reads on its own, using fastp at Q25 for trimming and MiXCR for clone calling, and kept in-frame beta chains. Duplicate CDR3 protein sequences are folded into a single record with the most common DNA and genes. This sample comprises under 250,000 distinct CDR3 sequences, approximately 7% of them detected only once. The ten largest account for under 7% of the sample.

The chain was built from TRBV20-1 and TRBJ1-2; no confident D gene assignment can be made. Sequenced sample: PBMCs. The TCR sequence derives from a human donor in good health (CMV status not recorded). Some clones in this sample may be carry-over from other donors' samples. The CDR3 region has the sequence CSARDLPQSGYTF. The DNA sequence is TGCAGTGCTAGAGATCTACCACAATCAGGCTACACCTTC.